Shown below are 32 T cell receptor beta chains from a single sample sequenced in a study of cytomegalovirus exposure and HLA in healthy donors. This PCR relied on a set of 60 Vbeta primers and 13 Jbeta primers. Profiling relied on immunoSEQ multiplex PCR, and the TCRdb table lists in-frame clones only, not all of them. The sample shows over 150,000 clones, roughly 80% of them seen only once. The sequenced sample was PBMCs. The origin of the receptors is a male donor in good health and CMV-seronegative.

Only a few counts were recorded for this clone. The V call is TRBV7-9, the J call TRBJ2-7; D might be TRBD2 (5 bases). The CDR3 consists of 15 residues. Per germline, CDR1 SEHNR and CDR2 FQNEAQ (reference sequence). Trimming left V 4 bases short and J 7 bases short, with 20 bases between. CDR3 sequence reads: CASSSRGWGAGEQYF. CDR3 nucleotide sequence: TGTGCCAGCAGCTCACGCGGTTGGGGAGCCGGGGAGCAGTACTTC.

This rearrangement joins TRBV4-1 to TRBJ2-5; 10 bases map to TRBD2. The CDR3 runs to 17 residues. The germline V gene encodes CDR1 MGHRA and CDR2 YSYEKL. J was trimmed by 5 bases and V by 0 bases; bases with no gene match: 9. The CDR3 coding sequence is TGCGCCAGCAGCCAAGAGGGGAGCGGGGGGGCCAGGGAGACCCAGTACTTC. Translation: CASSQEGSGGARETQYF.

J is TRBJ1-1 and V is TRBV15; 7 nucleotides line up with TRBD1. There are 13 residues in the CDR3. V lost 2 bases, J lost 5 bases, and 2 bases stayed unmatched. CDR1 is LNHNV, CDR2 YYDKDF, per germline (reference sequence). The CDR3 spells CATSRRGRTEAFF. In DNA form, the CDR3 reads TGTGCCACCAGCAGAAGGGGGCGAACTGAAGCTTTCTTT.

This chain connects TRBV12-5 to TRBJ2-2; D is ambiguous. The V end lost 6 bases, the J end lost 1 base, and 15 bases lay between the germline ends. CDR1 is LGHNT and CDR2 is FRNRAP in the germline V gene. The CDR3 runs to 16 residues. This CDR3 reads CASGRGTGGNTGELFF. The CDR3 DNA reads TGTGCTAGTGGCCGTGGTACCGGCGGGAACACCGGGGAGCTGTTTTTT.

This sequence joins TRBV15 and TRBJ1-2, with D maybe TRBD1 (6 bases). The ends were cut back, 8 bases at V and 0 bases at J, with 16 bases in the middle. The germline V gene has CDR1 LNHNV and CDR2 YYDKDF (reference sequence). The length of the CDR3 is 15 residues. The CDR3 nucleotides are TGTGCCACCGCCCGGGGGGGGCTTTCTAACTATGGCTACACCTTC. Translation gives CATARGGLSNYGYTF.

This clone showed up just a few times. The V gene is TRBV25-1, the J gene TRBJ2-1, with a tentative D call TRBD2 (5 bases). The CDR3 contains 13 residues. Trimming stripped 9 bases from V and 4 bases from J, with 13 bases between. Germline V CDR1 and CDR2: MGHDK, SYGVNS. DNA of the CDR3: TGTGCCAGTCTGCCCCCGGGATACAATGAGCAGTTCTTC. Encoded protein: CASLPPGYNEQFF.

This clone was observed a handful of times. V and J are TRBV10-3 and TRBJ1-5, with TRBD1 matching over 9 bases. The CDR3 loop spans 18 amino acids. The V gene end was trimmed by 2 bases and the J gene end by 5 bases; junction bases not matched to a gene: 13. Germline CDR1 ENHRY, CDR2 SYGVKD. The CDR3 DNA reads as TGTGCCATCAGTGAGCCGGGACAGGGTTTAGAAGGGGATCAGCCCCAGCATTTT. Protein: CAISEPGQGLEGDQPQHF.

This clone was counted only a few times. The gene calls are TRBV7-2 and TRBJ2-5, with unresolved D. V was shortened by 2 bases and J by 4 bases, with 11 bases between the two germline ends. CDR1 SGHTA and CDR2 FQGNSA come from the germline V gene. CDR3 size: 14 residues. Here the CDR3 reads CASSLNRVLETQYF. CDR3 nucleotides: TGTGCCAGCAGCTTAAATAGAGTTCTAGAGACCCAGTACTTC.

This clone was counted a few times. CDR3 nucleotides: TGTGCCAGCAGCTTAGATGTCGGGGGATATGAGCAGTTCTTC. This translates into CASSLDVGGYEQFF. The J gene is TRBJ2-1, the V gene TRBV11-2; a weak D match, TRBD2 (6 bases). There are 14 residues in the CDR3. The germline V gene encodes CDR1 SGHAT and CDR2 FQNNGV. Trimming pared 0 bases from V and 8 bases from J, leaving 11 bases between.

This clone has only one observation. The genes are TRBV28 and TRBJ2-7, with TRBD2 identical over 11 bases. With 6 bases clipped from V and 3 bases from J, the junction kept 1 base outside the gene matches. The CDR3 covers 13 residues. Germline-derived CDR1 and CDR2 are MDHEN and SYDVKM. The CDR3 loop reads CASRTSGVYEQYF. In DNA, the CDR3 is TGTGCCAGCAGGACTAGCGGGGTCTACGAGCAGTACTTC.

This chain joins TRBV7-6 and TRBJ1-5; a possible D gene is TRBD1 (6 bases). The CDR3 length is 15 residues. Germline CDR1 reads SGHVS; CDR2 reads FNYEAQ. V was cut by 1 base and J by 3 bases, with 10 bases left in between. This CDR3 reads CASSLGGTPNQPQHF. The CDR3 coding sequence is TGTGCCAGCAGCTTAGGGGGGACACCCAATCAGCCCCAGCATTTT.

This clone has only a few counts. This chain joins TRBV7-9 and TRBJ1-4; no reliable D call. CDR1 is SEHNR, CDR2 FQNEAQ, per germline (reference sequence). The CDR3 contains 15 residues. Trimming cost V 2 bases and J 0 bases, with 7 bases left between them. The CDR3 DNA reads as TGTGCCAGCAGCTTAAAAGGAGCAACTAATGAAAAACTGTTTTTT. Its translation is CASSLKGATNEKLFF.

J is TRBJ1-3 and V is TRBV5-5; D remains ambiguous. The V gene's germline CDR1 is SGHKS and CDR2 YYEKEE (reference sequence). Deletions cut 2 bases from V and 7 bases from J, with 4 bases between. The CDR3 is 11 residues long. The CDR3: CASSFGNTIYF. The CDR3 DNA reads TGTGCCAGCAGCTTTGGCAACACCATATATTTT.

The chain couples TRBV5-6 to TRBJ1-5; TRBD1 might be the D (5 bases). The CDR3 runs 13 residues. Trimming took off 2 bases at V and 7 bases at J, with 10 bases between the two ends. CDR1 and CDR2 (germline): SGHDT, YYEEEE. This CDR3 reads CASSFSGKQPQHF. The CDR3 DNA sequence: TGTGCCAGCAGCTTTTCAGGGAAACAGCCCCAGCATTTT.

V is TRBV5-1 and J is TRBJ2-7; TRBD1 aligns across 11 bases. This CDR3 contains 15 residues. V gave up 4 bases and J gave up 7 bases; unmatched junction bases: 10. Per germline, CDR1 SGHRS and CDR2 YFSETQ. CDR3 bases: TGCGCCAGCAGCCTGAGGGGGACAGGGGGTGAGGAGCAGTACTTC. Translated, it gives CASSLRGTGGEEQYF.

J is TRBJ1-4 and V is TRBV2, with D possibly matching TRBD1 (5 bases). Trimming removed 7 bases at V and 5 bases at J, with 11 bases between. This CDR3 has 13 residues. Per the germline V gene, CDR1 is SNHLY and CDR2 is FYNNEI. For the CDR3, the DNA is TGTGCCAGCATTCGACAGTTAAATGAAAAACTGTTTTTT. Amino acids: CASIRQLNEKLFF.

A few counts support this clone. V usage is TRBV5-1 and J usage is TRBJ2-3; 8 nucleotides line up with TRBD2. Trimming at V came to 6 bases and at J to 2 bases, leaving 8 bases not matched to a gene. There are 15 residues in the CDR3. From germline, CDR1 is SGHRS and CDR2 YFSETQ. The CDR3 here is CASTRTSSNTDTQYF. The CDR3 region has the DNA TGCGCCAGCACCCGGACTAGCTCCAACACAGATACGCAGTATTTT.

This chain's CDR3 is CASILATGPTEAFF. CDR3 bases: TGTGCCAGCATCCTTGCCACAGGGCCAACTGAAGCTTTCTTT. This chain joins TRBV6-1 and TRBJ1-1; weak D call: TRBD1 (6 bases). Germline-derived CDR1 and CDR2 are MNHNS and SASEGT. V shed 7 bases and J shed 5 bases, with 17 bases lying between them. CDR3 size: 14 residues.

This rearrangement joins TRBV5-4 to TRBJ1-1; D remains ambiguous. Germline CDR1 SGHNT, CDR2 YYREEE (reference sequence). The CDR3 length is 14 residues. V lost 0 bases and J 10 bases, leaving 16 bases between the germline ends. CDR3 region: CASSLAGVALGAFF. The DNA for the CDR3 is TGTGCCAGCAGCTTGGCCGGGGTTGCCCTCGGAGCTTTCTTT.

The chain employs TRBV23-1 and TRBJ2-3; the match to TRBD1 covers 8 bases. TRBV23-1 belongs to the ORF category, with a function that is uncertain. The V segment lost 1 base and the J segment 0 bases; nucleotides outside the gene matches: 6. The CDR3 is 17 amino acids. CDR3: CASSQCSTGGSTDTQYF. The CDR3 coding sequence is TGCGCCAGCAGTCAATGTAGCACAGGGGGAAGCACAGATACGCAGTATTTT.

This chain joins TRBV29-1 and TRBJ2-7; 7 nucleotides line up with TRBD1. Germline V gene data show CDR1 as SQVTM and CDR2 as ANQGSEA. V was clipped by 1 base and J by 2 bases; unmatched bases: 8. The CDR3 spans 15 residues. CDR3 coding DNA: TGCAGCGTTGAAGGAGGGGGCAAGGGGCCCTACGAGCAGTACTTC. Amino acid sequence: CSVEGGGKGPYEQYF.

The V call is TRBV6-5, the J call TRBJ1-5, with D uncertain. Trimming removed 2 bases from V and 4 bases from J, with 6 bases in between. The CDR3 runs 13 residues. Germline V gene sequence: CDR1 MNHEY, CDR2 SVGAGI. CDR3 in amino acids: CASSYGRNQPQHF. CDR3 in DNA: TGTGCCAGCAGTTACGGCAGGAATCAGCCCCAGCATTTT.

This rearrangement joins TRBV2 to TRBJ1-3; the D is unclear. This CDR3 has 15 residues. The germline V and J ends were trimmed by 1 base and 4 bases, with 11 bases remaining between them. Germline CDR1 SNHLY, CDR2 FYNNEI. The DNA for the CDR3 is TGTGCCAGCAGTGAAGGGGGAGCGCGCGGAAACACCATATATTTT. It translates to CASSEGGARGNTIYF.

This clone occurred a few times. DNA for the CDR3: TGTGCCAGCAGTTTTTGGGGACTAGCGGGAGGGGCCTCTTCAGATACGCAGTATTTT. Protein sequence: CASSFWGLAGGASSDTQYF. This chain connects TRBV27 to TRBJ2-3; 16 bases map to TRBD2. Germline lookup yields CDR1 MNHEY and CDR2 SMNVEV (reference sequence). CDR3 length equals 19 residues. V trimming: 3 bases; J trimming: 4 bases; junction bases outside the gene matches: 10.

This clone has more than one count but fewer than ten. V usage is TRBV28 and J usage is TRBJ2-5; maybe TRBD2 (7 bases). The J call is doubtful: the DNA matches TRBJ2-7 better. This CDR3 is built from 14 residues. In germline, CDR1 is MDHEN, CDR2 SYDVKM. The CDR3 protein is CASRGRGKRYEQYF. The DNA for the CDR3 is TGTGCCAGCAGGGGGAGGGGGAAACGATACGAGCAGTACTTC.

The V call is TRBV4-1, the J call TRBJ2-7, with a weak D call TRBD1 (5 bases). V was pared by 0 bases and J by 2 bases, with 17 bases between. This CDR3 region has 17 residues. CDR1 is MGHRA, CDR2 YSYEKL, per germline. The CDR3 DNA reads as TGCGCCAGCAGCCAAGAACTCGGTAGGGGATTCACCTACGAGCAGTACTTC. This encodes CASSQELGRGFTYEQYF.

This clone was observed a few times. This rearrangement joins TRBV6-5 to TRBJ1-1, with 9 bases lining up with TRBD1. From germline, CDR1 is MNHEY and CDR2 SVGAGI. With V trimmed by 6 bases and J by 1 base, 0 bases remained unmatched. CDR3 size: 13 residues. As DNA, the CDR3 is TGTGCCAGCAGGACAGGGGGGAACACTGAAGCTTTCTTT. This encodes CASRTGGNTEAFF.

The V gene is TRBV10-3, the J gene TRBJ2-7, with a weak D call TRBD1 (6 bases). Germline-derived CDR1 and CDR2 are ENHRY and SYGVKD. Trimming took off 10 bases at V and 0 bases at J, with 13 bases between the two ends. The CDR3 is 13 residues long. The CDR3 region is CATNGQISYEQYF. The CDR3 region has the DNA TGTGCCACCAACGGACAGATCTCCTACGAGCAGTACTTC.

This chain joins TRBV7-8 and TRBJ2-7; D might be TRBD2 (5 bases). Germline V gene data show CDR1 as SGHVS and CDR2 as FQNEAQ. The CDR3 is made up of 15 amino acids. Trimming removed 2 bases from V and 4 bases from J, with 15 bases in between. The CDR3 DNA reads TGTGCCAGCAGCTTAATGCGTGCTGGAGGATACGAGCAGTACTTC. As protein: CASSLMRAGGYEQYF. Based on the CDR3 plus reference TRBV7-8 and TRBJ2-7, the full variable domain is GAGVSQSPRYKVAKRGQDVALRCDPISGHVSLFWYQQALGQGPEFLTYFQNEAQLDKSGLPSDRFFAERPEGSVSTLKIQRTQQEDSAVYLCASSLMRAGGYEQYFGPGTRLTVT.

The chain links TRBV18 to TRBJ2-3; D is ambiguous. The CDR3 has 15 amino acids. Germline values: CDR1 KGHSH, CDR2 LQKENI. V lost 3 bases and J lost 0, with 10 bases in between. CDR3: CASSPRDSSTDTQYF. In nucleotides, the CDR3 is TGTGCCAGCTCACCGAGAGATTCTAGCACAGATACGCAGTATTTT.

V is TRBV11-1 and J is TRBJ2-2; a possible D gene is TRBD1 (6 bases). In germline, CDR1 is SGHAT, CDR2 FQDESV (reference sequence). The CDR3 consists of 17 residues. Trimming took off 1 base at V and 9 bases at J, with 21 bases between the two ends. In DNA form, the CDR3 reads TGTGCCAGCAGCTTAGGTGGCTGGGGGCAGGATAAGCGGGAGCTGTTTTTT. Its protein product is CASSLGGWGQDKRELFF.

The chain uses TRBV7-9 and TRBJ1-5; TRBD1 aligns across 7 bases. From germline, CDR1 is SEHNR and CDR2 FQNEAQ (reference sequence). V shed 8 bases and J 7 bases; nucleotides not matched to a gene: 8. This CDR3 spans 13 amino acids. Here the CDR3 DNA reads TGTGCCAGCTCAAACAGGGGTGACCAGCCCCAGCATTTT. Translation gives CASSNRGDQPQHF.